Below are 14 T cell receptor beta chains sequenced from a single sample in a study of cytomegalovirus exposure and HLA in healthy donors. The PCR contained 60 Vbeta and 13 Jbeta primers. The protocol was immunoSEQ multiplex PCR, while the TCRdb copy is restricted to in-frame clones and leaves out a portion. The sample consists of around 150,000 clones, under 75% of them appearing once. The sequencing input was PBMCs. The receptors originated from a woman aged 55 to 70 in good health and CMV-seropositive.

This clone was seen only a few times. The CDR3 DNA follows: TGTGCCAGCAGTGATGTCGGGGGACTAGCGGTTTTCACAGATACGCAGTATTTT. The encoded protein is CASSDVGGLAVFTDTQYF. The V and J genes are TRBV2 and TRBJ2-3; 11 positions agree with TRBD2. The CDR3 is 18 residues long. In germline, CDR1 is SNHLY, CDR2 FYNNEI. With V trimmed by 3 bases and J by 2 bases, 10 bases remained unmatched.

This clone was detected only a few times. The V gene is TRBV28, the J gene TRBJ2-4; tentative D call: TRBD2 (5 bases). The CDR3 is made up of 13 amino acids. Germline V CDR1 and CDR2: MDHEN, SYDVKM. With 2 bases removed from V and 4 bases from J, the gap between germline ends came to 6 bases. The CDR3 DNA sequence: TGTGCCAGCAGTTTAAGCGGAAAAAACATTCAGTACTTC. Translation: CASSLSGKNIQYF.

This clone was counted only a few times. This chain links TRBV11-2 with TRBJ2-1; D may be TRBD2 (7 bases). Germline CDR1 reads SGHAT; CDR2 reads FQNNGV. Deletions cut 5 bases from V and 8 bases from J, with 10 bases between. CDR3 length: 12 residues. This CDR3 reads CASSRGGDEQFF. CDR3 sequence (DNA): TGTGCCAGCAGCAGGGGGGGGGATGAGCAGTTCTTC.

This clone was recorded once. The chain recombines TRBV29-1 with TRBJ2-1; 11 bases map to TRBD2. The CDR3 covers 17 residues. The germline V gene encodes CDR1 SQVTM and CDR2 ANQGSEA. V trimming: 6 bases; J trimming: 0 bases; junction bases outside the gene matches: 10. CDR3 DNA: TGCAGCGTCGGGCGGTCTAGCGGGGGGAGCTCCTACAATGAGCAGTTCTTC. It specifies CSVGRSSGGSSYNEQFF.

The chain carries TRBV2 and TRBJ2-5; TRBD2 matches at 7 bases. V shed 3 bases and J 2 bases; nucleotides not matched to a gene: 3. The CDR3 runs 14 residues. Germline V lookup: CDR1 SNHLY, CDR2 FYNNEI. The CDR3 region has the DNA TGTGCCAGCAGTGATAGGACTAGACAAGAGACCCAGTACTTC. The encoded protein is CASSDRTRQETQYF.

The gene calls are TRBV27 and TRBJ2-3; D gene uncertain. The germline V gene encodes CDR1 MNHEY and CDR2 SMNVEV (reference sequence). The CDR3 is made up of 13 amino acids. The ends were cut back, 6 bases at V and 0 bases at J, with 7 bases in the middle. CDR3 nucleotide sequence: TGTGCCAGCAGACTACCTAGCACAGATACGCAGTATTTT. Its translation: CASRLPSTDTQYF.

This sequence joins TRBV9 and TRBJ2-3; tentatively, D is TRBD2 (6 bases). Trimming removed 2 bases from V and 0 bases from J, with 10 bases in between. The CDR3 sequence is 15 residues long. Germline values: CDR1 SGDLS, CDR2 YYNGEE. CDR3 loop: CASSVTSRSTDTQYF. The DNA of the CDR3 is TGTGCCAGCAGCGTTACTAGCCGCAGCACAGATACGCAGTATTTT.

The CDR3 nucleotides read TGTGCCAGCAGCTTAGACTACCAAGAGACCCAGTACTTC. Translation gives CASSLDYQETQYF. The chain recombines TRBV7-2 with TRBJ2-5, with D unclear. The CDR3 sequence is 13 residues long. CDR1 and CDR2 from the germline V gene are SGHTA and FQGNSA. Trimming took 1 base from V and 0 from J, leaving 3 bases between them.

The chain combines TRBV5-1 with TRBJ2-5; 13 bases match TRBD2. The CDR3 consists of 16 residues. CDR1 and CDR2 from the germline V gene are SGHRS and YFSETQ. The V gene end was trimmed by 0 bases and the J gene end by 3 bases; junction bases not matched to a gene: 2. In DNA, the CDR3 is TGCGCCAGCAGCTTGGGACTAGCGGGAGGTGAAGAGACCCAGTACTTC. Residues: CASSLGLAGGEETQYF.

This clone was seen just once. The rearrangement links TRBV27 to TRBJ2-5, with 7 bases matching TRBD2. Trimming took 5 bases from V and 0 from J; bases not matched to a gene: 9. Germline loops: CDR1 MNHEY, CDR2 SMNVEV (reference sequence). CDR3 size: 16 residues. This CDR3 reads CASSPRGRENQETQYF. The CDR3 DNA is TGTGCCAGCAGTCCCCGTGGGCGGGAGAACCAAGAGACCCAGTACTTC.

V and J are TRBV19 and TRBJ2-2; 10 bases agree with TRBD2. CDR1 LNHDA and CDR2 SQIVND come from the germline V gene (reference sequence). CDR3 length: 17 amino acids. With V trimmed by 3 bases and J by 2 bases, 6 bases remained unmatched. This chain's CDR3 is CASSIRSGRVNTGELFF. Here the CDR3 DNA reads TGTGCCAGTAGTATTCGAAGCGGGAGGGTTAACACCGGGGAGCTGTTTTTT.

This clone is a singleton in its sample. The chain couples TRBV30 to TRBJ2-3; tentatively, D is TRBD2 (7 bases). Trimming cost V 1 base and J 6 bases, with 17 bases left between them. Looked up from germline, CDR1 is GTSNPN and CDR2 is SVGIG (reference sequence). The CDR3 spans 15 residues. The CDR3 reads CAWSDRGAIRDTQYF. CDR3 bases: TGTGCCTGGAGTGACCGGGGGGCGATTAGGGATACGCAGTATTTT.

This chain uses TRBV5-6 with TRBJ2-5, with D tentatively TRBD1 (6 bases). The J call may be faulty, since TRBJ2-7 better matches the DNA end. Germline loops: CDR1 SGHDT, CDR2 YYEEEE. The CDR3 totals 14 residues. The CDR3 loop is CASSPSDSPYEQYF. The CDR3 DNA reads as TGTGCCAGCAGCCCCTCGGACAGCCCCTACGAGCAGTACTTC.

The J gene is TRBJ2-3, the V gene TRBV9; 7 positions match TRBD2. The CDR3 totals 15 residues. V lost 0 bases and J lost 2; bases outside the gene matches: 3. CDR1 and CDR2 (germline): SGDLS, YYNGEE. CDR3 bases: TGTGCCAGCAGCGTAGATGGGACTAACACAGATACGCAGTATTTT. Residues: CASSVDGTNTDTQYF.